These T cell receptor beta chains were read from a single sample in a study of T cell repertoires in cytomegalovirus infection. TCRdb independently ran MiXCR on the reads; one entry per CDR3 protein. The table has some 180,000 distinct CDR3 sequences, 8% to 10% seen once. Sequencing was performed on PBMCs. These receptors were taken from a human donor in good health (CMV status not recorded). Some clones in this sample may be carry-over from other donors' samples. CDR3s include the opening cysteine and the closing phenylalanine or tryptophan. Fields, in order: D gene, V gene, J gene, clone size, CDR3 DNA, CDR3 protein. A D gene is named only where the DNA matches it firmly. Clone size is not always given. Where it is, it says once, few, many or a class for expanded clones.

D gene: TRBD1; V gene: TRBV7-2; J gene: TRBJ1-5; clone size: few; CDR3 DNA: TGTGCCAGCAGCCAGGGACAGAATAGCAATCAGCCCCAGCATTTT; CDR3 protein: CASSQGQNSNQPQHF
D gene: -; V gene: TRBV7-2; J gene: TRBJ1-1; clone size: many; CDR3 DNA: TGTGCCAGCAGCTTGCAGGGGCACGCGAACACTGAAGCTTTCTTT; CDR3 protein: CASSLQGHANTEAFF
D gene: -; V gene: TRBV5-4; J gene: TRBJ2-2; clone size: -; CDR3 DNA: TGTGCCAGCAGCTTGTGGGCACGCGGATACACCGGGGAGCTGTTTTTT; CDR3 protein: CASSLWARGYTGELFF
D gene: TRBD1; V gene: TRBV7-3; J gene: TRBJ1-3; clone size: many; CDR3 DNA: TGTGCCAGCAGCTTAGACAGGGAGGGAGCCACCATATATTTT; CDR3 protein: CASSLDREGATIYF
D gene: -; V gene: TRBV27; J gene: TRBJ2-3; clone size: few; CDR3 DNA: TGTGCCAGCAGTTGGACTATCGCAGATACGCAGTATTTT; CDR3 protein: CASSWTIADTQYF
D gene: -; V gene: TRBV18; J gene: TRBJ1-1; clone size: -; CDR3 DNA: TGTGCCAGCTCACCAAAGAGACTAGAAGCTTTCTTT; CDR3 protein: CASSPKRLEAFF
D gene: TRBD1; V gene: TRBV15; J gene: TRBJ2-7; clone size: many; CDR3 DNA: TGTGCCACCAGCAGCTACAGGGGCTACGAGCAGTACTTC; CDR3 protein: CATSSYRGYEQYF
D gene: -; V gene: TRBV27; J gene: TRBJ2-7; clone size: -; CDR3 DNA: TGTGCCAGCAGTTTAATTGCAGGGGATGGCGAGCAGTACTTC; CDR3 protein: CASSLIAGDGEQYF
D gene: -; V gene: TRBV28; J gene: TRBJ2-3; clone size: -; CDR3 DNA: TGTGCCAGCAGTTTATTTGCAGGGGGGGTCATCACAGATACGCAGTATTTT; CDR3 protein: CASSLFAGGVITDTQYF
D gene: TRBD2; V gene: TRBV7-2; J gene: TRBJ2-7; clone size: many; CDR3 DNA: TGTGCCAGCAGCTCCGGGAGGGCCTACGAGCAGTACTTC; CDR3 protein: CASSSGRAYEQYF
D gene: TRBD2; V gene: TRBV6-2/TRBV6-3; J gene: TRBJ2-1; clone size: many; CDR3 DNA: TGTGCCAGCAGCTTAGCGGGGGGGCTGTGGAATGAGCAGTTCTTC; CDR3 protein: CASSLAGGLWNEQFF
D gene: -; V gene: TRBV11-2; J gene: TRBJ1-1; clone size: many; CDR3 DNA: TGTGCCAGCAGTTATCTAGGGGGGAACACTGAAGCTTTCTTT; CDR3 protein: CASSYLGGNTEAFF
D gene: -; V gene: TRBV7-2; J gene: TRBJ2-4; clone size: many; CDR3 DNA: TGTGCCAGCAGCCGGGGTGGGAGCCTAGCCAAAAACATTCAGTACTTC; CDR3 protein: CASSRGGSLAKNIQYF
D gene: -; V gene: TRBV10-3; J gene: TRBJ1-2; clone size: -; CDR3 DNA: TGTGCCATCAGTGATCCAGGCAAAAACTATGGCTACACCTTC; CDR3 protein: CAISDPGKNYGYTF
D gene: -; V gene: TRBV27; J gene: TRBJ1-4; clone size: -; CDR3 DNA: TGTGCCAGCAGTCCCAGGCTTAATGAAAAACTGTTTTTT; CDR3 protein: CASSPRLNEKLFF
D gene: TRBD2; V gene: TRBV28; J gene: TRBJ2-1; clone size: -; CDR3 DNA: TGTGCCAGCAGTTTAACCCGTACTAGCGGGAGGAATGAGCAGTTCTTC; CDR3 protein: CASSLTRTSGRNEQFF
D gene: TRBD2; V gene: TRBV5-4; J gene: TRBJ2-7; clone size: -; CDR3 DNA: TGTGCCAGCAGCTTTTCAAGTCTAGCGGGGGTTGAGCAGTACTTC; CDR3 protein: CASSFSSLAGVEQYF
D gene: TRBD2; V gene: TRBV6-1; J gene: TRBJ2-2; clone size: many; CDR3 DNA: TGTAAAAGCGGGAGGGCTACCGGGGAGCTGTTTTTT; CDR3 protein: CKSGRATGELFF
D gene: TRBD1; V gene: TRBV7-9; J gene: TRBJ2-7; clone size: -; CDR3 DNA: TGTGCCAGCAGCTTCGGGACAGCCTACGAGCAGTACTTC; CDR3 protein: CASSFGTAYEQYF
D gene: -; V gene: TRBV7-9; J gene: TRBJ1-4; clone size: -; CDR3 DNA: TGTGCCAGCAGCTTCTCGGGGAGTGAAAAACTGTTTTTT; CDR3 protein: CASSFSGSEKLFF
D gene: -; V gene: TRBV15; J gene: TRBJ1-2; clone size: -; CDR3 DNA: TGTGCCACCAGCAGAGATCGCCCAAGCGGCGCCTATGGCTACACCTTC; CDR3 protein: CATSRDRPSGAYGYTF
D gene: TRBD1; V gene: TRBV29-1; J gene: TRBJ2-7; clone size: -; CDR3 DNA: TGCAGCGCTCGACAGGGTCCCCACGAGCAGTACTTC; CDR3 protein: CSARQGPHEQYF
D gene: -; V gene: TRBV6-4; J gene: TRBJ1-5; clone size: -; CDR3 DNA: TGTGCCAGCAGTAAGACAGGTGATCAGCCCCAGCATTTT; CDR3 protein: CASSKTGDQPQHF
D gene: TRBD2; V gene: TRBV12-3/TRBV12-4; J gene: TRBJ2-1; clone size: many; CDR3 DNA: TGTGCCAGCAGCCTCCCGGGACTAGCCGGCAATGAGCAGTTCTTC; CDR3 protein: CASSLPGLAGNEQFF
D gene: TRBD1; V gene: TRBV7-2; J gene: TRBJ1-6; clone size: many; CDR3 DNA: TGTGCCAGCAGCTTAGAGACAGGGGATAATTCACCCCTCCACTTT; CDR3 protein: CASSLETGDNSPLHF
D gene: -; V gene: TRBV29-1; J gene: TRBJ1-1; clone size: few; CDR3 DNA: TGCAGCGCCTTGACCACTGAACTTTCGGGAGCTTTCTTT; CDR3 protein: CSALTTELSGAFF
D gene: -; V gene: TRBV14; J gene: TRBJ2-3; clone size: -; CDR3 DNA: TGTGCCAGCAGCCAACAGAACGCGGCTACGCAGTATTTT; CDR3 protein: CASSQQNAATQYF
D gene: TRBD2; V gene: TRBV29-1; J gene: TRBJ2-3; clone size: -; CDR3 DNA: TGCAGCGTCACGATCCAGGGAGGGCGGCGAGATACGCAGTATTTT; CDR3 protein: CSVTIQGGRRDTQYF
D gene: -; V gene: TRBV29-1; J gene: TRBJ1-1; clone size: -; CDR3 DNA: TGCAGCGCCGGGACGGTGAACACTGAAGCTTTCTTT; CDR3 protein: CSAGTVNTEAFF
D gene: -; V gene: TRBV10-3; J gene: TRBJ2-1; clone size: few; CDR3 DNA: TGTGCCATCAGTGAGTCACAGGACAATGAGCAGTTCTTC; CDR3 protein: CAISESQDNEQFF
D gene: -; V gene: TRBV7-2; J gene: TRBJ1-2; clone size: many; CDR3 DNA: TGTGCCAGCAGCCGAGAAAGGGCAGGGTATGGCTACACCTTC; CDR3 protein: CASSRERAGYGYTF
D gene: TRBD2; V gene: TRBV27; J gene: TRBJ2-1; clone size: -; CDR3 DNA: TGTGCCAGCAGTGGCGGGACTAGCGGGATATACAATGAGCAGTTCTTC; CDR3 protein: CASSGGTSGIYNEQFF
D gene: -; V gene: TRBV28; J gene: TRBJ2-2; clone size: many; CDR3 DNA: TGTGCCAGCCCTAGCAACACCGGGGAGCTGTTTTTT; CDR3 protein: CASPSNTGELFF
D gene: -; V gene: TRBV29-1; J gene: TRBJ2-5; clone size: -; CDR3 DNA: TGCAGCGTGGCGCGAGACCCAGAGACCCAGTACTTC; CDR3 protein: CSVARDPETQYF
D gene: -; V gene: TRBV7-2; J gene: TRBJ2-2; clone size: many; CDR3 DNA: TGTGCCAGCAGCTTAAATTCGGTCGGACACACCGGGGAGCTGTTTTTT; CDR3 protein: CASSLNSVGHTGELFF
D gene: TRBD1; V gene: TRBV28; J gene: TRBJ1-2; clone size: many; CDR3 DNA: TGTGCCAGCAGCCCCGGGACAGGGACAGACTATGGCTACACCTTC; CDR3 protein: CASSPGTGTDYGYTF
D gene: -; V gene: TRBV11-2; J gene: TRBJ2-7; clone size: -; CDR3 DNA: TGTGCCAGCAGCACCCCCAGAGGAATCTCCTACGAGCAGTACTTC; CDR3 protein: CASSTPRGISYEQYF
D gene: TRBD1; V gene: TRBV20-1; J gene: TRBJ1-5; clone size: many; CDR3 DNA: TGCAGTGCTAGAGGCCAGGGGGCGAGCAATCAGCCCCAGCATTTT; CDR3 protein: CSARGQGASNQPQHF
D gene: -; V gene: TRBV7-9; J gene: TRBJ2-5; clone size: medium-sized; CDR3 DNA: TGTGCCAGCAGCCAGGAGACTAAACAAGAGACCCAGTACTTC; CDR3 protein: CASSQETKQETQYF
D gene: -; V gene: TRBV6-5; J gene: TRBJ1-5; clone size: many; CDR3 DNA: TGTGCCAGCAGTTACTCGGGGCCTAATAGCAATCAGCCCCAGCATTTT; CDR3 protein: CASSYSGPNSNQPQHF
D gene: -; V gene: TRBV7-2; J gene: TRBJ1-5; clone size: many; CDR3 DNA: TGTGCCAGCAGCTCAGATTCAGCCACGAATCAGCCCCAGCATTTT; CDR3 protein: CASSSDSATNQPQHF
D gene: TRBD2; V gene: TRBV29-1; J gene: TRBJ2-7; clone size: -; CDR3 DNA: TGCAGCGGACGACTAGCGGGAGAGTACGAGCAGTACTTC; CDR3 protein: CSGRLAGEYEQYF
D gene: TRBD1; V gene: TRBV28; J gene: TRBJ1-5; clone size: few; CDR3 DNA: TGTGCCAGCAGTTTAGTAGGGGGCTCCTATAGCAATCAGCCCCAGCATTTT; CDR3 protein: CASSLVGGSYSNQPQHF
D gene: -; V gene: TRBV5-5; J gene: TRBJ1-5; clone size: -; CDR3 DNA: TGTGCCAGCAGCTTACAGGGCGGCGTGGGTCAGCCCCAGCATTTT; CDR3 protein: CASSLQGGVGQPQHF
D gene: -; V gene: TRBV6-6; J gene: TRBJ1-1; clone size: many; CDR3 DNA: TGTGCCAGCAGAAGGACGAACACTGAAGCTTTCTTT; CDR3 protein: CASRRTNTEAFF
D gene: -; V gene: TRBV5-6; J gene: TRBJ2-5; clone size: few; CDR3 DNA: TGTGCCAGCAGCCTAGTCCGGCAGTACCAAGAGACCCAGTACTTC; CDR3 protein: CASSLVRQYQETQYF
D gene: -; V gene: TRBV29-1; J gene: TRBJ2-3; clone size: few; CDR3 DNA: TGCAGCGCCCAGACGGCGACTGGCACAGATACGCAGTATTTT; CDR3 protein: CSAQTATGTDTQYF
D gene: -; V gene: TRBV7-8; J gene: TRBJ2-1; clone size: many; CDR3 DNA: TGTGCCAGCAGCCAGGGGGGGCCCAATGAGCAGTTCTTC; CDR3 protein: CASSQGGPNEQFF
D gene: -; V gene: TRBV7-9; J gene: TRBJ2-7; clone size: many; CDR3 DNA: TGTGCCAGCAGCTTAGGACGGGGCGACGAGCAGTACTTC; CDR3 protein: CASSLGRGDEQYF
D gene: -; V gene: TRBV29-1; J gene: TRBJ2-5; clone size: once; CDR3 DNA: TGCAGCGTGAGGCAGGGAAAAGAGACCCAGTACTTC; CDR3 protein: CSVRQGKETQYF
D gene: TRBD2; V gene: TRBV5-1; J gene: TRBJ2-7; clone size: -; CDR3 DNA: TGCGCCAGCAGGGATACTAGCGGGGGCTACGAGCAGTACTTC; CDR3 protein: CASRDTSGGYEQYF
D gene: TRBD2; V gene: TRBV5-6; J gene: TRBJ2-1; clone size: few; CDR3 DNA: TGTGCCAGCAGAAGAGGACTAGCGGAGTACAATGAGCAGTTCTTC; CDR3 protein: CASRRGLAEYNEQFF
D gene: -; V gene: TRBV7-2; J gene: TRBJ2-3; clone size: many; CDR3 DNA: TGTGCCAGCAGCTTAGAAGGTAGAAATACGCAGTATTTT; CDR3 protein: CASSLEGRNTQYF
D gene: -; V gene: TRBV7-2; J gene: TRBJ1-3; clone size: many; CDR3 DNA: TGTGCCAGCAGCCCAGGGTCGGGACGACTTATATATTTT; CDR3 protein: CASSPGSGRLIYF
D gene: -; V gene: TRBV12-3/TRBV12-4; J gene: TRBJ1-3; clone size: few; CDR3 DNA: TGTGCCAGCAGTTTTATCCGGTCAGGGCCGTCTGGAAACACCATATATTTT; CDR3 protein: CASSFIRSGPSGNTIYF
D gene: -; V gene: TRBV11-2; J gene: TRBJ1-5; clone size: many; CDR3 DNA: TGTGCCAGCAGCTTGGAAGCTAGCAATCAGCCCCAGCATTTT; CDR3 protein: CASSLEASNQPQHF
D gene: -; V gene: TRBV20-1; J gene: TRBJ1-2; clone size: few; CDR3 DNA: TGCAGTGCTAGAGATGGGGGGGCGCGCGGCTACACCTTC; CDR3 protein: CSARDGGARGYTF
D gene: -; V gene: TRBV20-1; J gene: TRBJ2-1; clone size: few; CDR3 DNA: TGCAGTGCTAGATACAATGAGCAGTTCTTC; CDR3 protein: CSARYNEQFF
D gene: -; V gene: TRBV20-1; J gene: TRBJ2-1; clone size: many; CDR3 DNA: TGCAGTGCTCAATCAAATCAAGGAGGTGAGCAGTTCTTC; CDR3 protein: CSAQSNQGGEQFF